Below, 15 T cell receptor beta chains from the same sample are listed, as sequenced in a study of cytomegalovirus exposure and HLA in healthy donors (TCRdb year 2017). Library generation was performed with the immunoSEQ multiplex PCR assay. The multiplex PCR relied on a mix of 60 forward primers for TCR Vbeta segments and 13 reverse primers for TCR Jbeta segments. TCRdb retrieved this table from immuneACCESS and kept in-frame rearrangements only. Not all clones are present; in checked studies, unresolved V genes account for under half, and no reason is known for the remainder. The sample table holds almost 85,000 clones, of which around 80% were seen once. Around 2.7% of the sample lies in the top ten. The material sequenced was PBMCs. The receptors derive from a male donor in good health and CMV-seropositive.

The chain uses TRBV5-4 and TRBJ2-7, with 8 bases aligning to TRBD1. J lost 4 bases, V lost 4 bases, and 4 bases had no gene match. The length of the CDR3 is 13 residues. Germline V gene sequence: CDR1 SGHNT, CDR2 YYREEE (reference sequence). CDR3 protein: CASSTDRVYEQYF. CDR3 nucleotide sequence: TGTGCCAGCAGCACGGACAGGGTTTACGAGCAGTACTTC.

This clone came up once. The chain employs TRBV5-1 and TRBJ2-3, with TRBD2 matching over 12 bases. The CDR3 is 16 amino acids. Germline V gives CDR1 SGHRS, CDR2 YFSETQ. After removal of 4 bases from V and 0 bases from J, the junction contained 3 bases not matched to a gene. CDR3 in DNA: TGCGCCAGCAGCCCAGGGACTAGCGGGAGCACAGATACGCAGTATTTT. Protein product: CASSPGTSGSTDTQYF.

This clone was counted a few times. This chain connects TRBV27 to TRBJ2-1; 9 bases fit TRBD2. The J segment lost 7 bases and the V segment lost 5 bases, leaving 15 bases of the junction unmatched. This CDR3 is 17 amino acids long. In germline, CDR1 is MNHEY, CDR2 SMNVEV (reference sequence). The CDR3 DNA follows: TGTGCCAGCAGTCTACATGAGATGGCGGGAGGGCCGAATGAGCAGTTCTTC. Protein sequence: CASSLHEMAGGPNEQFF.

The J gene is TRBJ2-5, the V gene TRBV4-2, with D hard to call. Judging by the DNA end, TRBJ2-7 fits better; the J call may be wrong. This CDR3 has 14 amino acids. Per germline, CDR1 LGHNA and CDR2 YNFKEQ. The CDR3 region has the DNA TGTGCCAGCAGCCAAGATGCCTTCTCCTACGAGCAGTACTTC. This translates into CASSQDAFSYEQYF.

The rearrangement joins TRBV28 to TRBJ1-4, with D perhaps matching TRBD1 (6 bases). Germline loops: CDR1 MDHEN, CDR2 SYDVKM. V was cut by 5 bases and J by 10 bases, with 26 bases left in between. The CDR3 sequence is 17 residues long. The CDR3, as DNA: TGTGCCAGCAGTCCTATAACAGGGACGTATGAAATATTAAAACTGTTTTTT. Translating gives CASSPITGTYEILKLFF.

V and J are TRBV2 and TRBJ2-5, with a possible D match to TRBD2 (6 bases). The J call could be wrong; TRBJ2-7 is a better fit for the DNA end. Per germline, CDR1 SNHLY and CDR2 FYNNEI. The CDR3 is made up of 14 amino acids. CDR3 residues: CASRPGETHPEQYF. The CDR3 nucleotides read TGTGCCAGCAGACCGGGGGAGACACATCCCGAGCAGTACTTC.

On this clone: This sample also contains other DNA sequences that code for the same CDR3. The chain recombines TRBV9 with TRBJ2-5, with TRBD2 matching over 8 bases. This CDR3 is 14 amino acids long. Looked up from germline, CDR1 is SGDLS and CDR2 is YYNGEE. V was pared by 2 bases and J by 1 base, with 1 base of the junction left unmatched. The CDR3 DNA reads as TGTGCCAGCAGCGTGGGACTAGGCCAAGAGACCCAGTACTTC. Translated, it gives CASSVGLGQETQYF.

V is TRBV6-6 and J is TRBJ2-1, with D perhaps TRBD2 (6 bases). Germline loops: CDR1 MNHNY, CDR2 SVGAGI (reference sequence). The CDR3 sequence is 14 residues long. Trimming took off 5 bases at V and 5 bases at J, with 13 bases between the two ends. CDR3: CASSNGGLNNEQFF. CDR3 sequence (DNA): TGTGCCAGCAGTAACGGGGGACTTAACAATGAGCAGTTCTTC.

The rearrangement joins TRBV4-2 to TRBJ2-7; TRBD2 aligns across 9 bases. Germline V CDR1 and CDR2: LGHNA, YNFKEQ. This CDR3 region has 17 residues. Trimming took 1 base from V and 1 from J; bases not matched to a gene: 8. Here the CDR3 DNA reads TGTGCCAGCAGCCAAGCCCAATCGCTAGCGGGGTCCTACGAGCAGTACTTC. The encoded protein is CASSQAQSLAGSYEQYF.

The CDR3 DNA is TGTGCCACCTACGGGGGACTAGCGGGGAACACCGGGGAGCTGTTTTTT. Translating gives CATYGGLAGNTGELFF. The chain joins TRBV18 to TRBJ2-2; 12 nucleotides match TRBD2. V was clipped by 10 bases and J by 1 base; unmatched bases: 7. Germline assignment: CDR1 KGHSH and CDR2 LQKENI. The CDR3 extends over 16 amino acids.

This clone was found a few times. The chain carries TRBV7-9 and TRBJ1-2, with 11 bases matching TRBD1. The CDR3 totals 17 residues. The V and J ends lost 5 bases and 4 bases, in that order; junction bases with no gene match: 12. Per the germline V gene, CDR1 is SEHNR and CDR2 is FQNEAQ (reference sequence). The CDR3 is CASSPKPGQGGFYGYTF. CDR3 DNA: TGTGCCAGCAGCCCCAAACCGGGACAGGGGGGCTTCTATGGCTACACCTTC.

The CDR3 here is CASIPPGLAHYEQYF. DNA of the CDR3: TGTGCCAGCATCCCACCGGGACTCGCACACTACGAGCAGTACTTC. The chain has TRBV2 and TRBJ2-5; possible D gene TRBD2, 6 bases. The J call could be wrong; TRBJ2-7 is a better fit for the DNA end. The CDR3 is made up of 15 amino acids. CDR1 is SNHLY, CDR2 FYNNEI, per germline.

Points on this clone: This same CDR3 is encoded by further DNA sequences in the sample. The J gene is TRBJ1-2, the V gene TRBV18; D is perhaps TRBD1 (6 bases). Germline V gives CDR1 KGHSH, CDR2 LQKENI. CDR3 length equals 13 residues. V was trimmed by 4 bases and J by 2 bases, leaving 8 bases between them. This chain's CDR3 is CASSLDRNYGYTF. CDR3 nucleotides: TGTGCCAGCTCACTCGACAGGAACTATGGCTACACCTTC.

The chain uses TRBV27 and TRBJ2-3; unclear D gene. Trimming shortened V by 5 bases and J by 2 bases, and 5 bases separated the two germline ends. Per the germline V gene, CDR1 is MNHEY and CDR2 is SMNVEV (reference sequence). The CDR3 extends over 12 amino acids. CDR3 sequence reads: CASSPFTDTQYF. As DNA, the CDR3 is TGTGCCAGCAGTCCTTTCACAGATACGCAGTATTTT.

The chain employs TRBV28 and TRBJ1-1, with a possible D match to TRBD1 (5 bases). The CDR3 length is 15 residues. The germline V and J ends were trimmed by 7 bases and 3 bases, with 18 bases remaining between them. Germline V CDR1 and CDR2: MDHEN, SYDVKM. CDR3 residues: CASTSTQGGDTEAFF. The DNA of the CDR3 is TGTGCCAGCACCTCTACGCAGGGTGGTGACACTGAAGCTTTCTTT.